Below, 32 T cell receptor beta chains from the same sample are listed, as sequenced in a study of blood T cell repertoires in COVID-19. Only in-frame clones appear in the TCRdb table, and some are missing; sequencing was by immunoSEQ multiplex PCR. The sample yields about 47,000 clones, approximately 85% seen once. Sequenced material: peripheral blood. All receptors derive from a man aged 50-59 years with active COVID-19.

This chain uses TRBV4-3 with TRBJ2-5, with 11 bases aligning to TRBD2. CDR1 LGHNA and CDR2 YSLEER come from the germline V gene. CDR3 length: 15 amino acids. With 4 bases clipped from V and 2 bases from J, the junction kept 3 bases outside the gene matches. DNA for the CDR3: TGCGCCAGCAGCCCTAGCGGGGGGTCACAAGAGACCCAGTACTTC. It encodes CASSPSGGSQETQYF.

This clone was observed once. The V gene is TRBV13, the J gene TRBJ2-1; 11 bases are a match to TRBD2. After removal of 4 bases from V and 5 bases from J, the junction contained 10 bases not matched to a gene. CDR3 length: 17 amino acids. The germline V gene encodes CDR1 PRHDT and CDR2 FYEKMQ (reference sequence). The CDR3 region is CASSSNVAGGGDNEQFF. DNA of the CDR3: TGTGCCAGCAGCTCGAATGTAGCGGGAGGGGGGGACAATGAGCAGTTCTTC.

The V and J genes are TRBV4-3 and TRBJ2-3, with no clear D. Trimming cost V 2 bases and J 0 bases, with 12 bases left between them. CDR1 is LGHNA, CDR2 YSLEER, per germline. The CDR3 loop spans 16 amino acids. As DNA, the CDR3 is TGCGCCAGCAGCCAAACCGCCGCAGGAAGCACAGATACGCAGTATTTT. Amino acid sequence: CASSQTAAGSTDTQYF.

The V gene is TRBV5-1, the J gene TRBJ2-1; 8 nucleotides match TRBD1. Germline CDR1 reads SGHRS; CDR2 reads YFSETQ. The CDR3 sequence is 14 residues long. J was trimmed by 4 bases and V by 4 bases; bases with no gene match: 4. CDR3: CASSKDREYNEQFF. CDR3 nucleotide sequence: TGCGCCAGCAGCAAGGACAGGGAATACAATGAGCAGTTCTTC.

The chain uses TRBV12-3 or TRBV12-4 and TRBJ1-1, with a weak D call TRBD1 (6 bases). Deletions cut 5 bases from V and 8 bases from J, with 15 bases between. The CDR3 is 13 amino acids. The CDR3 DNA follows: TGTGCCAGCAGTCAGCTAAGGGGGGGGGAAGCTTTCTTT. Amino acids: CASSQLRGGEAFF.

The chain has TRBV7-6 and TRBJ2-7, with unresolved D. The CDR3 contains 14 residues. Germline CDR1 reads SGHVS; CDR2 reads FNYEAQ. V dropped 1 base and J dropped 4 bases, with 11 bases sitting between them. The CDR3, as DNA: TGTGCCAGCAGCTTAGGGCACAGAAATTACGAGCAGTACTTC. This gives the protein CASSLGHRNYEQYF.

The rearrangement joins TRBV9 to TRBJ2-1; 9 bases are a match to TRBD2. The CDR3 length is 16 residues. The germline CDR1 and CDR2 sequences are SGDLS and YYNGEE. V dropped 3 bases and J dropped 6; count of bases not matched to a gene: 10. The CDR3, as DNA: TGTGCCAGCAGCGCCCAACCGGGACTAGCAGTCAATGAGCAGTTCTTC. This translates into CASSAQPGLAVNEQFF.

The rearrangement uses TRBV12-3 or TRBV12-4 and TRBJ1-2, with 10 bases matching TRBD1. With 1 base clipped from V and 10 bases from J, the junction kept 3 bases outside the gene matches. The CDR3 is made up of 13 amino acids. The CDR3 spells CASSLGTGGNYTF. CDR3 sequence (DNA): TGTGCCAGCAGTTTAGGGACAGGGGGGAACTACACCTTC.

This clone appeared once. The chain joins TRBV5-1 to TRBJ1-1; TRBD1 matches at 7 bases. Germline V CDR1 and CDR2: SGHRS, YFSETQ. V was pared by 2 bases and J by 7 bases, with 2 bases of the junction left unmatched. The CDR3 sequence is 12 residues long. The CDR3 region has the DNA TGCGCCAGCAGCTTACAGGGGATTGAAGCTTTCTTT. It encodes CASSLQGIEAFF. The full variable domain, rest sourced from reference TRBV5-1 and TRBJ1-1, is KAGVTQTPRYLIKTRGQQVTLSCSPISGHRSVSWYQQTPGQGLQFLFEYFSETQRNKGNFPGRFSGRQFSNSRSEMNVSTLELGDSALYLCASSLQGIEAFFGQGTRLTVV.

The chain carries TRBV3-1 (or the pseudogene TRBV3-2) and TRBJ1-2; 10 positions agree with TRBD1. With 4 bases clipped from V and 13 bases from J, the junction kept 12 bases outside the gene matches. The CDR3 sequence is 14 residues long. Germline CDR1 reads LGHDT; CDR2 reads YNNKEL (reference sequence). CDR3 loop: CASSPRPGTGVPTF. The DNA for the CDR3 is TGTGCCAGCAGCCCCCGTCCCGGGACAGGGGTACCCACCTTC.

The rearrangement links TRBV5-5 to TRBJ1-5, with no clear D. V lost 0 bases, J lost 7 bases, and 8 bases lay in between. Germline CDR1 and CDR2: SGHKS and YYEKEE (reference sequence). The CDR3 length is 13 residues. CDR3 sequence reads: CASSLAGGQPQHF. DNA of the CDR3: TGTGCCAGCAGCTTGGCGGGAGGGCAGCCCCAGCATTTT.

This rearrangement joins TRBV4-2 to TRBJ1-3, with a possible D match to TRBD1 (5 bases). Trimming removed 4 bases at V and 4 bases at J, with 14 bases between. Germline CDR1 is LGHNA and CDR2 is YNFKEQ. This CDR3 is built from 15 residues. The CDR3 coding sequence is TGTGCCAGCAGCCTCAAAGGGGCGTCCGGAAACACCATATATTTT. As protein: CASSLKGASGNTIYF.

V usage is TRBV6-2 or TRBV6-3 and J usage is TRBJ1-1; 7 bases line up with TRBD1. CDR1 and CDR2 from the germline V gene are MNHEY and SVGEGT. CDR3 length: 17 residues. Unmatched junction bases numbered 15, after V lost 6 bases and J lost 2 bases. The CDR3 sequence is CASSFRPGTALNTEAFF. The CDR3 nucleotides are TGTGCCAGCAGCTTCCGTCCCGGGACAGCCTTAAACACTGAAGCTTTCTTT.

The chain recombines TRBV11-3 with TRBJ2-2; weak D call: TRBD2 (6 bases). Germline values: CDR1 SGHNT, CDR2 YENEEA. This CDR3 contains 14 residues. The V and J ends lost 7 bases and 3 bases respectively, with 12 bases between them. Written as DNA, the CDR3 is TGTGCCAGCACCACGGGCGGGGACACCGGGGAGCTGTTTTTT. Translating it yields CASTTGGDTGELFF.

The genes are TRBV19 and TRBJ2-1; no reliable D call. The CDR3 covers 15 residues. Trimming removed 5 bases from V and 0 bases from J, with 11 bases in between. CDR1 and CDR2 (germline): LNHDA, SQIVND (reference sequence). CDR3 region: CASSLGGSSYNEQFF. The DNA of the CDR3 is TGTGCCAGTAGTCTCGGCGGTAGCTCCTACAATGAGCAGTTCTTC.

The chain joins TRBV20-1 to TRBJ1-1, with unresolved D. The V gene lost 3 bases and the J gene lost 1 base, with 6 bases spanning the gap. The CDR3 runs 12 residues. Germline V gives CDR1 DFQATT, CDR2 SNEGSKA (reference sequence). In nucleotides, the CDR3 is TGCAGTGCTAGTCGGGGGAACACTGAAGCTTTCTTT. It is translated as CSASRGNTEAFF.

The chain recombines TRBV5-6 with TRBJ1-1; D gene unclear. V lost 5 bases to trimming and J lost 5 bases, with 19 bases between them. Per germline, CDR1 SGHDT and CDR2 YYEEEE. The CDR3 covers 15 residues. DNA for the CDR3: TGTGCCAGCAGGTTCGGCACATCCCGAGGTACTGAAGCTTTCTTT. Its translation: CASRFGTSRGTEAFF. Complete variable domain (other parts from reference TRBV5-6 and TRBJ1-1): DAGVTQSPTHLIKTRGQQVTLRCSPKSGHDTVSWYQQALGQGPQFIFQYYEEEERQRGNFPDRFSGHQFPNYSSELNVNALLLGDSALYLCASRFGTSRGTEAFFGQGTRLTVV.

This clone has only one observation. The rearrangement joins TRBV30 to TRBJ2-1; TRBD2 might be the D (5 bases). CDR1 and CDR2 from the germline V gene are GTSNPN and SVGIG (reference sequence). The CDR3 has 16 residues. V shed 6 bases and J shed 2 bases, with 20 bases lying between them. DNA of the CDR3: TGTGCCTGTTCGGCGGGTTTAGCTGGACCCTACAATGAGCAGTTCTTC. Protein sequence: CACSAGLAGPYNEQFF.

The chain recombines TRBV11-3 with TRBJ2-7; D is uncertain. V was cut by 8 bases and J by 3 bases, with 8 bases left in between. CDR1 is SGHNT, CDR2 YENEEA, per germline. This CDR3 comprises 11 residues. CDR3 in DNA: TGTGCCAGCGGGCCCAACTACGAGCAGTACTTC. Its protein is CASGPNYEQYF.

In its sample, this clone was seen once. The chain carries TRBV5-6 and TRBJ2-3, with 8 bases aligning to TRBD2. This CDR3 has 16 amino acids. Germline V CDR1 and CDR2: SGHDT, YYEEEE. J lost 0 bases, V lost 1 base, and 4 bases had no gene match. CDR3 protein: CASSLSPSGSTDTQYF. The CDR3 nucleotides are TGTGCCAGCAGCTTGTCTCCTAGCGGGAGCACAGATACGCAGTATTTT.

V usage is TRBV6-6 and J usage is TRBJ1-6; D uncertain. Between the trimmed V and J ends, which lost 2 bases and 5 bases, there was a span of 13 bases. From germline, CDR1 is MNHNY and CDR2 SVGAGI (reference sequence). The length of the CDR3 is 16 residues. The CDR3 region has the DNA TGTGCCAGCAGTTACCCCCTAAATCAAGATAATTCACCCCTCCACTTT. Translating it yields CASSYPLNQDNSPLHF.

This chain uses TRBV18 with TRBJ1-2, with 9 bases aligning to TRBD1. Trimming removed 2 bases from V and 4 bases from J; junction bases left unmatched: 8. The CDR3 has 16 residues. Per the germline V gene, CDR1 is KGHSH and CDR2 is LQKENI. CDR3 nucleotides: TGTGCCAGCTCACCAAGGGACAGGGATTTTAGCTATGGCTACACCTTC. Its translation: CASSPRDRDFSYGYTF. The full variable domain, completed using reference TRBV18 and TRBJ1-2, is NAGVMQNPRHLVRRRGQEARLRCSPMKGHSHVYWYRQLPEEGLKFMVYLQKENIIDESGMPKERFSAEFPKEGPSILRIQQVVRGDSAAYFCASSPRDRDFSYGYTFGSGTRLTVV.

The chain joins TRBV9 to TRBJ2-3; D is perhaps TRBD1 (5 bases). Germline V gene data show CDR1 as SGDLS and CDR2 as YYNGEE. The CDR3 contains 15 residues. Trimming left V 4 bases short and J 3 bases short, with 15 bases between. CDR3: CASSPTKRGTDTQYF. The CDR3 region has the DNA TGTGCCAGCAGCCCGACGAAAAGGGGAACAGATACGCAGTATTTT.

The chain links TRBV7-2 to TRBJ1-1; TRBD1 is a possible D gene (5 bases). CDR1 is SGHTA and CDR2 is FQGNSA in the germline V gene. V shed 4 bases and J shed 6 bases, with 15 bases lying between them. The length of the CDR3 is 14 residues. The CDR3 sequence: CASSYGTGGPEAFF. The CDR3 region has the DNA TGTGCCAGCAGCTACGGGACGGGGGGACCTGAAGCTTTCTTT.

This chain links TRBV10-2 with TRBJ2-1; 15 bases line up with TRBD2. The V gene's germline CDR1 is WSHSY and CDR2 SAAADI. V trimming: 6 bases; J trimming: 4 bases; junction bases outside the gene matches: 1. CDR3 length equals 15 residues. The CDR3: CASSGTSGGYNEQFF. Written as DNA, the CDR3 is TGCGCCAGCAGCGGGACTAGCGGGGGGTACAATGAGCAGTTCTTC.

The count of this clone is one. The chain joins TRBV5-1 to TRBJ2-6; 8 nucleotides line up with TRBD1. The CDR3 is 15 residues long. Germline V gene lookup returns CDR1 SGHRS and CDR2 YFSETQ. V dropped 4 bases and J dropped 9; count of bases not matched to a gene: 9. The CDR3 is CASSGGWTGSNVLTF. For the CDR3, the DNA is TGCGCCAGCAGCGGGGGGTGGACAGGGAGCAACGTCCTGACTTTC.

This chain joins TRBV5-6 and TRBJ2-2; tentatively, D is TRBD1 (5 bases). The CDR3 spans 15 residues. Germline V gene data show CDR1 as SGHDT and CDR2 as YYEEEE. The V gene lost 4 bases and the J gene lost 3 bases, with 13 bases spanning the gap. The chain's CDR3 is CASSPRVRDTGELFF. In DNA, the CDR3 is TGTGCCAGCAGCCCCAGGGTTAGGGACACCGGGGAGCTGTTTTTT.

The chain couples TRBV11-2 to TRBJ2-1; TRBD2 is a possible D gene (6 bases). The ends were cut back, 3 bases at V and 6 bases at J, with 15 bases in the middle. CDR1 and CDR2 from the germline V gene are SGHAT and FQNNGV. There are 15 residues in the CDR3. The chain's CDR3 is CASSLGEVMGNEQFF. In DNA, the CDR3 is TGTGCCAGCAGCTTGGGGGAGGTCATGGGCAATGAGCAGTTCTTC.

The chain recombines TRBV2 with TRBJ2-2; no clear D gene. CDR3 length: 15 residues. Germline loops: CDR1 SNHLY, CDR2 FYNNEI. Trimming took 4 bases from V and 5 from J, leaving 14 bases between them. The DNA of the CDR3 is TGTGCCAGCAGTGCGGTTCTCGCAACTACCGGGGAGCTGTTTTTT. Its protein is CASSAVLATTGELFF.

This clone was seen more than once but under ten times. The DNA for the CDR3 is TGTGCCAGCTCACCACTACCAGACAGCTATGGCTACACCTTC. Translated, it gives CASSPLPDSYGYTF. The chain is built from TRBV18 and TRBJ1-2, with D perhaps matching TRBD1 (5 bases). With 1 base removed from V and 4 bases from J, the gap between germline ends came to 10 bases. This CDR3 comprises 14 residues. Looked up from germline, CDR1 is KGHSH and CDR2 is LQKENI. Variable domain in full (rest from reference TRBV18 and TRBJ1-2): NAGVMQNPRHLVRRRGQEARLRCSPMKGHSHVYWYRQLPEEGLKFMVYLQKENIIDESGMPKERFSAEFPKEGPSILRIQQVVRGDSAAYFCASSPLPDSYGYTFGSGTRLTVV.

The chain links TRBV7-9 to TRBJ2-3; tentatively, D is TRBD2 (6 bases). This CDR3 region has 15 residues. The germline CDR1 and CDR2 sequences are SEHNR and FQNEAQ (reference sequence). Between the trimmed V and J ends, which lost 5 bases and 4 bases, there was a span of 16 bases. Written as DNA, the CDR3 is TGTGCCAGCAGCGTTTTGGGGGGAGGTGCAGATACGCAGTATTTT. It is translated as CASSVLGGGADTQYF.

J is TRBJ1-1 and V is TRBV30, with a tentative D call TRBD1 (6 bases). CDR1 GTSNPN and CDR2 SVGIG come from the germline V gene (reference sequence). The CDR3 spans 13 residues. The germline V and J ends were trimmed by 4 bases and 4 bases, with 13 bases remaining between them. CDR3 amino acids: CAWTGQGSTEAFF. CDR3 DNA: TGTGCCTGGACCGGGCAGGGGAGCACTGAAGCTTTCTTT.